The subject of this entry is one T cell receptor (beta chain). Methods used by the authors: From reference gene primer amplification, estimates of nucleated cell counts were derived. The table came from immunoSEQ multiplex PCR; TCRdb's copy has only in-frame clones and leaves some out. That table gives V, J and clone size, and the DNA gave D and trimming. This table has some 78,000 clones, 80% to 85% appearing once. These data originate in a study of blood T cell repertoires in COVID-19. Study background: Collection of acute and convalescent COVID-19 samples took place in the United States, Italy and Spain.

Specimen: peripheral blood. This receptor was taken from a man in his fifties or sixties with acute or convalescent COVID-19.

The CDR3 reads CASRAGTGFHEQYF. The CDR3 region has the DNA TGTGCCAGTAGGGCCGGGACAGGGTTCCACGAGCAGTACTTC. This chain links TRBV19 with TRBJ2-7; TRBD1 aligns across 9 bases. CDR3 length: 14 residues. Trimming took 6 bases from V and 5 from J; bases not matched to a gene: 8. CDR1 LNHDA and CDR2 SQIVND come from the germline V gene (reference sequence).